This entry lists 28 T cell receptor beta chains sequenced from one sample in a study of blood T cell repertoires in COVID-19. Repertoires were generated with immunoSEQ multiplex PCR, while TCRdb's copy carries only in-frame clones and drops some. The sample holds roughly 260,000 clones, over 80% seen once. Sequenced input: peripheral blood. These receptor sequences come from a woman aged 40 to 49 with acute or convalescent COVID-19.

V gene TRBV7-8 combines with J gene TRBJ2-3, with D unclear. Germline V CDR1 and CDR2: SGHVS, FQNEAQ. This CDR3 is built from 15 residues. With 1 base removed from V and 4 bases from J, the gap between germline ends came to 12 bases. The CDR3 protein is CASSLVPAVADTQYF. The CDR3 region has the DNA TGTGCCAGCAGCTTAGTCCCGGCGGTCGCAGATACGCAGTATTTT.

CDR3 residues: CASSQTGLNQPQHF. DNA of the CDR3: TGTGCCAGCAGCCAGACAGGTTTAAATCAGCCCCAGCATTTT. The chain joins TRBV25-1 to TRBJ1-5; possibly TRBD1 for D (6 bases). The germline gives CDR1 MGHDK, CDR2 SYGVNS. This CDR3 region has 14 residues. V was cut by 6 bases and J by 4 bases, with 13 bases left in between. The whole variable domain, filled in from reference TRBV25-1 and TRBJ1-5, reads EADIYQTPRYLVIGTGKKITLECSQTMGHDKMYWYQQDPGMELHLIHYSYGVNSTEKGDLSSESTVSRIRTEHFPLTLESARPSHTSQYLCASSQTGLNQPQHFGDGTRLSIL.

The rearrangement joins TRBV30 to TRBJ2-5; possibly TRBD2 for D (6 bases). Trimming took 4 bases from V and 2 from J, leaving 17 bases between them. The CDR3 runs to 15 residues. CDR1 is GTSNPN, CDR2 SVGIG, per germline (reference sequence). DNA for the CDR3: TGTGCCTGGACCCCCCCTCAGGCGGGACAAGAGACCCAGTACTTC. Amino acid sequence: CAWTPPQAGQETQYF. Full variable domain (rest looked up from reference TRBV30 and TRBJ2-5): SQTIHQWPATLVQPVGSPLSLECTVEGTSNPNLYWYRQAAGRGLQLLFYSVGIGQISSEVPQNLSASRPQDRQFILSSKKLLLSDSGFYLCAWTPPQAGQETQYFGPGTRLLVL.

The chain carries TRBV14 and TRBJ2-1; weak D call: TRBD1 (6 bases). The CDR3 sequence is 14 residues long. Germline assignment: CDR1 SGHDN and CDR2 FVKESK. V shed 1 base and J shed 4 bases, with 8 bases lying between them. CDR3 region: CASSQGTVYNEQFF. The CDR3 DNA is TGTGCCAGCAGCCAAGGGACAGTGTACAATGAGCAGTTCTTC.

The V and J genes are TRBV18 and TRBJ2-5; maybe TRBD2 (7 bases). The CDR3 length is 12 residues. In germline, CDR1 is KGHSH, CDR2 LQKENI. V was shortened by 8 bases and J by 1 base, with 8 bases between the two germline ends. CDR3 loop: CASRGAQETQYF. CDR3 DNA: TGTGCCAGCCGGGGGGCCCAAGAGACCCAGTACTTC.

The chain has TRBV19 and TRBJ1-6; the match to TRBD1 covers 8 bases. The trim removed 7 bases at V and 9 bases at J, leaving 11 bases unmatched. This CDR3 comprises 15 residues. Germline V gene lookup returns CDR1 LNHDA and CDR2 SQIVND (reference sequence). CDR3 sequence: CASKHGGQGFSPLHF. The CDR3 bases are TGTGCCAGTAAACACGGCGGACAGGGATTTTCACCCCTCCACTTT.

The chain carries TRBV5-5 and TRBJ2-5; 11 positions match TRBD1. CDR3 length: 16 amino acids. CDR1 is SGHKS and CDR2 is YYEKEE in the germline V gene (reference sequence). V was pared by 7 bases and J by 0 bases, with 8 bases of the junction left unmatched. The CDR3 sequence is CASSLGTGGNQETQYF. CDR3 bases: TGTGCCAGCTCATTAGGGACAGGGGGTAACCAAGAGACCCAGTACTTC.

This CDR3 reads CATSDRRGDAYNEQFF. The CDR3, as DNA: TGTGCCACCAGTGACCGTCGGGGGGATGCCTACAATGAGCAGTTCTTC. The chain has TRBV24-1 and TRBJ2-1; 7 bases line up with TRBD2. The length of the CDR3 is 16 residues. J gave up 2 bases and V 4 bases, and 7 bases lay outside the gene matches. Per the germline V gene, CDR1 is KGHDR and CDR2 is SFDVKD.

DNA for the CDR3: TGTGCCAGCAGCTTAGATATTACGGCTGGAAACACCATATATTTT. Encoded protein: CASSLDITAGNTIYF. The rearrangement joins TRBV7-9 to TRBJ1-3; no reliable D call. In germline, CDR1 is SEHNR, CDR2 FQNEAQ (reference sequence). V was pared by 1 base and J by 2 bases, with 9 bases between. The CDR3 contains 15 residues.

J is TRBJ1-2 and V is TRBV5-5; D remains ambiguous. CDR3 size: 11 residues. The V gene lost 2 bases and the J gene lost 14 bases, with 13 bases spanning the gap. Germline V gives CDR1 SGHKS, CDR2 YYEKEE (reference sequence). The CDR3 here is CASSLAGIPTF. The DNA for the CDR3 is TGTGCCAGCAGCTTAGCAGGTATCCCTACCTTC.

The chain couples TRBV19 to TRBJ1-2; D may be TRBD1 (6 bases). CDR3 size: 14 residues. CDR1 LNHDA and CDR2 SQIVND come from the germline V gene (reference sequence). The V end was cut by 6 bases, the J end by 6 bases, with 17 bases between. The CDR3 region has the DNA TGTGCCAGTAGCAATACAGGGATTAAGGATGGCTACACCTTC. It codes for CASSNTGIKDGYTF.

This clone was recorded once. The rearrangement joins TRBV2 to TRBJ1-2; 7 positions agree with TRBD1. Germline CDR1 SNHLY, CDR2 FYNNEI. This CDR3 spans 13 amino acids. After removal of 9 bases from V and 7 bases from J, the junction contained 11 bases not matched to a gene. The chain's CDR3 is CARDPLQGTGYTF. The CDR3 coding sequence is TGTGCCAGAGACCCGTTACAGGGGACTGGCTACACCTTC.

The V and J genes are TRBV12-3 or TRBV12-4 and TRBJ1-4; D unresolved. Trimming left V 2 bases short and J 7 bases short, with 8 bases between. This CDR3 contains 13 residues. The CDR3 is CASSLKRGEKLFF. CDR3 coding DNA: TGTGCCAGCAGTTTAAAACGAGGTGAAAAACTGTTTTTT.

The chain recombines TRBV30 with TRBJ2-1, with 9 bases identical to TRBD1. The V gene end was trimmed by 2 bases and the J gene end by 15 bases; junction bases not matched to a gene: 8. The CDR3 totals 12 residues. The V gene's germline CDR1 is GTSNPN and CDR2 SVGIG (reference sequence). The CDR3 loop reads CAWSYPGQGWFF. The CDR3 DNA reads as TGTGCCTGGAGTTATCCGGGACAGGGATGGTTCTTC.

The V gene is TRBV3-1 (or the pseudogene TRBV3-2), the J gene TRBJ1-2; D not certain. This CDR3 comprises 14 residues. Germline V CDR1 and CDR2: LGHDT, YNNKEL (reference sequence). V gave up 3 bases and J gave up 1 base, with 9 bases separating them. The chain's CDR3 is CASSQDWGNYGYTF. The CDR3 region has the DNA TGTGCCAGCAGCCAGGACTGGGGTAACTATGGCTACACCTTC.

V is TRBV30 and J is TRBJ1-3; TRBD1 matches 8 bases. This CDR3 is 16 amino acids long. Trimming cost V 2 bases and J 4 bases; bases outside gene matches: 10. Germline values: CDR1 GTSNPN, CDR2 SVGIG (reference sequence). CDR3 sequence reads: CAWSPSRGQGGNTIYF. As DNA, the CDR3 is TGTGCCTGGAGTCCGAGCAGGGGGCAAGGAGGAAACACCATATATTTT.

The J gene is TRBJ2-7, the V gene TRBV15, with TRBD1 identical over 7 bases. The V segment lost 1 base and the J segment 5 bases; nucleotides outside the gene matches: 5. In germline, CDR1 is LNHNV, CDR2 YYDKDF (reference sequence). CDR3 size: 14 residues. CDR3 in amino acids: CATSRGHDRDEQYV. The DNA for the CDR3 is TGTGCCACCAGCAGAGGCCACGACAGGGACGAGCAGTACGTC.

A note on this clone: Distinct nucleotide sequences in the sample also encode this CDR3. The chain couples TRBV5-5 to TRBJ2-2; perhaps TRBD2 as D (7 bases). Germline V CDR1 and CDR2: SGHKS, YYEKEE (reference sequence). The germline V and J ends were trimmed by 4 bases and 8 bases, with 24 bases remaining between them. This CDR3 has 17 residues. The CDR3 loop is CASSRGLAVGNAGELFF. The CDR3 DNA reads as TGTGCCAGCAGCCGGGGGCTAGCGGTGGGAAACGCTGGGGAGCTGTTTTTT. The full variable domain, its missing parts supplied by reference TRBV5-5 and TRBJ2-2, is DAGVTQSPTHLIKTRGQQVTLRCSPISGHKSVSWYQQVLGQGPQFIFQYYEKEERGRGNFPDRFSARQFPNYSSELNVNALLLGDSALYLCASSRGLAVGNAGELFFGEGSRLTVL.

This clone was recorded once. The chain uses TRBV6-6 and TRBJ1-4, with TRBD1 identical over 9 bases. Germline trimming cut 2 bases from V and 8 bases from J; bases unmatched to any gene: 9. The CDR3 length is 16 residues. Looked up from germline, CDR1 is MNHNY and CDR2 is SVGAGI (reference sequence). The CDR3 region has the DNA TGTGCCAGCAGTTACACTACAGGGGGCCTTCGAGAAAAACTGTTTTTT. The encoded protein is CASSYTTGGLREKLFF.

V usage is TRBV18 and J usage is TRBJ1-1; D perhaps matches TRBD1 (5 bases). The germline gives CDR1 KGHSH, CDR2 LQKENI. This CDR3 comprises 15 residues. Deletions cut 2 bases from V and 1 base from J, with 11 bases between. The chain's CDR3 is CASSPDNRRNTEAFF. CDR3 sequence (DNA): TGTGCCAGCTCACCAGATAACAGGAGGAACACTGAAGCTTTCTTT.

This chain connects TRBV7-2 to TRBJ1-4; weak D call: TRBD1 (6 bases). V lost 1 base and J lost 5, with 8 bases in between. Germline loops: CDR1 SGHTA, CDR2 FQGNSA. This CDR3 has 14 residues. The CDR3 protein is CASSLDRGNEKLFF. Written as DNA, the CDR3 is TGTGCCAGCAGCTTAGATAGGGGGAATGAAAAACTGTTTTTT.

The chain links TRBV7-7 to TRBJ1-6; 11 bases fit TRBD1. Trimming cost V 4 bases and J 7 bases; bases outside gene matches: 3. This CDR3 contains 15 residues. CDR1 and CDR2 (germline): SSHAT, FNYEAQ (reference sequence). CDR3 DNA: TGTGCCAGCAGCTCCGGGACAGGGGGAAATTCACCCCTCCACTTT. It translates to CASSSGTGGNSPLHF.

This sequence joins TRBV18 and TRBJ2-1, with 8 bases that match TRBD2. Germline V gene lookup returns CDR1 KGHSH and CDR2 LQKENI. The V and J ends lost 2 bases and 4 bases, in that order; junction bases with no gene match: 7. The CDR3 is made up of 16 amino acids. The CDR3 DNA is TGTGCCAGCTCACCAAAGATAGCGGGGATTTACAATGAGCAGTTCTTC. This translates into CASSPKIAGIYNEQFF.

The chain employs TRBV2 and TRBJ1-4, with 7 nucleotides matching TRBD1. Trimming at V came to 4 bases and at J to 8 bases, leaving 10 bases not matched to a gene. Germline-derived CDR1 and CDR2 are SNHLY and FYNNEI. CDR3 size: 15 residues. CDR3 bases: TGTGCCAGCAGTGGCGGGACAGCGGACGTGGAAAAACTGTTTTTT. As protein: CASSGGTADVEKLFF.

This clone was counted a single time. V and J are TRBV9 and TRBJ2-2; 12 nucleotides match TRBD2. The germline gives CDR1 SGDLS, CDR2 YYNGEE. V trimming: 3 bases; J trimming: 6 bases; junction bases outside the gene matches: 12. The CDR3 extends over 18 amino acids. In DNA, the CDR3 is TGTGCCAGCAGCGCCGGAACCTCTAGCGGGGGGGCCTCCGGGGAGCTGTTTTTT. Amino acid sequence: CASSAGTSSGGASGELFF.

The rearrangement joins TRBV6-6 to TRBJ2-5; D is uncertain. From germline, CDR1 is MNHNY and CDR2 SVGAGI (reference sequence). V lost 0 bases and J lost 4, with 6 bases in between. The CDR3 loop spans 13 amino acids. The CDR3 region has the DNA TGTGCCAGCAGTTACTCGAGGTCAGAGACCCAGTACTTC. Translation: CASSYSRSETQYF.

J is TRBJ2-1 and V is TRBV11-3; TRBD1 is a possible D gene (7 bases). The CDR3 length is 15 residues. V lost 0 bases, J lost 9 bases, and 15 bases lay in between. Looked up from germline, CDR1 is SGHNT and CDR2 is YENEEA. This chain's CDR3 is CASSLDQGGIGEQFF. In nucleotides, the CDR3 is TGTGCCAGCAGCTTAGATCAGGGGGGAATCGGTGAGCAGTTCTTC.

V is TRBV18 and J is TRBJ1-6; tentative D call: TRBD1 (5 bases). Trimming removed 3 bases from V and 7 bases from J, with 13 bases in between. This CDR3 spans 15 amino acids. Germline-derived CDR1 and CDR2 are KGHSH and LQKENI. DNA for the CDR3: TGTGCCAGCTCACCCACGACAGAGATCAATTCACCCCTCCACTTT. Translated, it gives CASSPTTEINSPLHF.